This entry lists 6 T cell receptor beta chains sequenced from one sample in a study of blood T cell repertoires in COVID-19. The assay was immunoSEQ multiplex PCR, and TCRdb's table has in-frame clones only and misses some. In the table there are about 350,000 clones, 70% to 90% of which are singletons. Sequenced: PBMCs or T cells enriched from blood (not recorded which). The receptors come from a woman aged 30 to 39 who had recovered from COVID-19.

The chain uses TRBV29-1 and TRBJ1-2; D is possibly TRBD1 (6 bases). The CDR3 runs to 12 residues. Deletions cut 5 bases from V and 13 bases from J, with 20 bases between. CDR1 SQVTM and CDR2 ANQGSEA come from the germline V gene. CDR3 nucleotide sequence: TGCAGCGTTCCGGACCTAATACAGGGTTCCACCTTC. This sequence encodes CSVPDLIQGSTF.

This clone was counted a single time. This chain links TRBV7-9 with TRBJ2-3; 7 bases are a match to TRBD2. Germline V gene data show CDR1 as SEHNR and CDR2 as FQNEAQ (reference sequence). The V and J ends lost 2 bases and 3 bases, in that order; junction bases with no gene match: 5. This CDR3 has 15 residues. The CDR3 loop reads CASSLSAGWTDTQYF. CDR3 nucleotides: TGTGCCAGCAGCTTATCAGCGGGGTGGACAGATACGCAGTATTTT.

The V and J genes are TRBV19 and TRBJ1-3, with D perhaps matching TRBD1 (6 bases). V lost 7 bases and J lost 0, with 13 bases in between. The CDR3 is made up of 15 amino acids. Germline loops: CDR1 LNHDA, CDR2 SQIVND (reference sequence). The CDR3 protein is CASTIQGHSGNTIYF. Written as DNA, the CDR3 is TGTGCCAGTACCATACAGGGCCACTCTGGAAACACCATATATTTT.

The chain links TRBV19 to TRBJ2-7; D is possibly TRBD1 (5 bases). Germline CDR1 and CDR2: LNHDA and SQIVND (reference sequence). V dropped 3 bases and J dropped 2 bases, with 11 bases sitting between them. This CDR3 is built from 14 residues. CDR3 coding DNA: TGTGCCAGTAGTATGTGGGGCCCGCCCTACGAGCAGTACTTC. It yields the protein CASSMWGPPYEQYF.

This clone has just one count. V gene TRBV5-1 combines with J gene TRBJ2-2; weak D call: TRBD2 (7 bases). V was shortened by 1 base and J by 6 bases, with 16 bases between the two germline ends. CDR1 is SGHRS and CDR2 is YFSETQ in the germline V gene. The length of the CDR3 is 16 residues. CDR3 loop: CASSLNPGDYAGELFF. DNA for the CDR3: TGCGCCAGCAGCTTGAACCCAGGGGACTACGCCGGGGAGCTGTTTTTT.

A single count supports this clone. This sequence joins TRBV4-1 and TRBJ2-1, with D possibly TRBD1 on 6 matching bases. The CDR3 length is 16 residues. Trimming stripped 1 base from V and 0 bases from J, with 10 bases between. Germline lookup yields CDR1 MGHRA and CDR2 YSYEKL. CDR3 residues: CASSQGQASSYNEQFF. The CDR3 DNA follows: TGCGCCAGCAGCCAAGGACAGGCGAGCTCCTACAATGAGCAGTTCTTC.